The rows below give T cell receptor beta chains drawn from one sample of a study of shared clonotypes between healthy human individuals. The data were produced by immunoSEQ multiplex PCR, yet TCRdb's version contains in-frame clones alone and is incomplete. The data show more than 400,000 clones, with approximately 95% seen just once and 0.05% to 0.07% held by the top ten. Sequenced material: naive CD4+ T cells sorted from blood. These receptors originate from a woman aged 30 to 39 in good health. Both conserved end residues are part of each CDR3. Each record gives: D gene, V gene, J gene, CDR3 DNA, CDR3 protein. The D gene is left open where the match is weak.

.	TRBV28	TRBJ1-5	TGTGCCAGCAGTTTATTTGGACGAACCATCTGGGGCAATCAGCCCCAGCATTTT	CASSLFGRTIWGNQPQHF
.	TRBV2	TRBJ2-3	TGTGCCAGCACCAAAGGTCTAGCAGGCACAGATACGCAGTATTTT	CASTKGLAGTDTQYF
.	TRBV19	TRBJ1-2	TGTGCCAGTAGCTCGTCGGGGTTTGGCTACACCTTC	CASSSSGFGYTF
TRBD2	TRBV5-4	TRBJ2-2	TGTGCCAGCAGCTCCATAGGGAGGGAGGGCAACACCGGGGAGCTGTTTTTT	CASSSIGREGNTGELFF
.	TRBV23-1	TRBJ2-2	TGCGCCAGCAGGACGTCCGGGGCCTTGGGCACGAACACCGGGGAGCTGTTTTTT	CASRTSGALGTNTGELFF
TRBD2	TRBV18	TRBJ2-7	TGTGCCAGCTCTCCTCAACTAGCGGGGAGCTCCTACGAGCAGTACTTC	CASSPQLAGSSYEQYF
.	TRBV28	TRBJ2-3	TGTGCCAGCAGTACAGCTTCCTCGCTAAGCACAGATACGCAGTATTTT	CASSTASSLSTDTQYF
.	TRBV28	TRBJ1-2	TGTGCCAGCAGTTTAGAGGGGGGCGGATATGGCTACACCTTC	CASSLEGGGYGYTF
TRBD1	TRBV6-6	TRBJ1-2	TGTGCCAGCAGCCCTGATTGGGGACAGGAACACTTC	CASSPDWGQEHF
.	TRBV7-9	TRBJ1-2	TGTGCCAGCAGCTCGGGACTGTCACTCTATGGCTACACCTTC	CASSSGLSLYGYTF
.	TRBV11-2	TRBJ2-2	TGTGCCAGCAGCGACCGACAGGGAGGGACCGGGGAGCTGTTTTTT	CASSDRQGGTGELFF
TRBD1	TRBV18	TRBJ1-3	TGTGCCAGCTCATCCGGGACAGAAGAAAACACCATATATTTT	CASSSGTEENTIYF
.	TRBV5-1	TRBJ2-3	TGCGCCAGCAGCTTGGGGGAGAAGGTCACAGATACGCAGTATTTT	CASSLGEKVTDTQYF
.	TRBV21-1	TRBJ2-2	TGTGCCAGCAGCAAAGAAGACTCGCAAAACACCGGGGAGCTGTTTTTT	CASSKEDSQNTGELFF
.	TRBV4-1	TRBJ2-1	TGCGCCAGCAGCCCCAGTCCGCGGGTGGATAACAATGAGCAGTTCTTC	CASSPSPRVDNNEQFF
TRBD2	TRBV6-4	TRBJ2-2	TGTGCCAGCAGTGACCAACCAAGCGGGAGAGGTACCGGGGAGCTGTTTTTT	CASSDQPSGRGTGELFF
.	TRBV6-1	TRBJ1-4	TGTGCCAGCAGACCAGTAACTAATGAAAAACTGTTTTTT	CASRPVTNEKLFF
.	TRBV5-1	TRBJ2-5	TGCGCCAGCAGCCCGGGACGAGGGGCGGTGACCCAGTACTTC	CASSPGRGAVTQYF